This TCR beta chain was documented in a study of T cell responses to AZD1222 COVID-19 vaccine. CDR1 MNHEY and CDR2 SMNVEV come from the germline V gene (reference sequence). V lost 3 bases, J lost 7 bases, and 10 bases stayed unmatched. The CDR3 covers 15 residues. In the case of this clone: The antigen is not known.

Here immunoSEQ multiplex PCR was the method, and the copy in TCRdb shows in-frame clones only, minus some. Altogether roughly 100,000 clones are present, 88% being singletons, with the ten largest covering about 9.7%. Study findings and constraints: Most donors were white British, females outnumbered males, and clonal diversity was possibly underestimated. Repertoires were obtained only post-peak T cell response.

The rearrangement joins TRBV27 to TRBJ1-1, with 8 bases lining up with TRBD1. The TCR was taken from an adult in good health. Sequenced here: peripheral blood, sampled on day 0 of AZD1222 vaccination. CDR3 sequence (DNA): TGTGCCAGCAGTTTGAGCGGACAGGGTCTGCGTGAAGCTTTCTTT. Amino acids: CASSLSGQGLREAFF.